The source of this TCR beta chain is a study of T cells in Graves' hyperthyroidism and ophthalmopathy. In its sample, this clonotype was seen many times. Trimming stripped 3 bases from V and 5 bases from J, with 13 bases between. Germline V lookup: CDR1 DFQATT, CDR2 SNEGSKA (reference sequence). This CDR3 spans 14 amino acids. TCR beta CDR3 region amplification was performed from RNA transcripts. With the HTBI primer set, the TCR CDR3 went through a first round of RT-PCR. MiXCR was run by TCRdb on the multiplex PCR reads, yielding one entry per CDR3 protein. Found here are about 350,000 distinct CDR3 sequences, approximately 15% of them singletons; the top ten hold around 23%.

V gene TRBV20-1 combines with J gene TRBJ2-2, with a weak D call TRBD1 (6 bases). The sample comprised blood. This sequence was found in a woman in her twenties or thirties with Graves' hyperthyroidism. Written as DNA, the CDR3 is TGCAGTGCTAGTGACAGGAGCCGAACCGGGGAGCTGTTTTTT. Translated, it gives CSASDRSRTGELFF.